The 7 T cell receptor beta chains listed next were all sequenced from one sample in a study of shared clonotypes between healthy human individuals. The repertoire was sequenced with immunoSEQ multiplex PCR; TCRdb's copy has only in-frame clones and lacks some. The sample comprises more than 2,000,000 clones, more than 80% of which are singletons, and 0.13% to 0.15% rests with the top ten. Sequences were obtained from naive CD4+ T cells sorted from blood. Subset defined: CD45RA+ positively selected. The source is a man aged 18-30 years in good health.

This clone has only one observation. This chain connects TRBV18 to TRBJ2-7, with 11 positions matching TRBD2. Trimming removed 3 bases from V and 5 bases from J; junction bases left unmatched: 18. CDR1 and CDR2 from the germline V gene are KGHSH and LQKENI. The CDR3 is made up of 19 amino acids. The CDR3 reads CASSPKPGLAEPNPDEQYF. The CDR3 DNA sequence: TGTGCCAGCTCACCCAAACCGGGACTAGCGGAACCGAACCCGGACGAGCAGTACTTC.

The genes are TRBV7-8 and TRBJ2-5; TRBD2 might be the D (6 bases). V lost 10 bases to trimming and J lost 0 bases, with 9 bases between them. Per germline, CDR1 SGHVS and CDR2 FQNEAQ. The CDR3 extends over 12 amino acids. CDR3 region: CAIGGNQETQYF. The CDR3 DNA reads as TGTGCCATCGGGGGAAACCAAGAGACCCAGTACTTC.

The V gene is TRBV5-1, the J gene TRBJ2-2; the D gene is possibly TRBD1 (7 bases). The CDR3 has 16 amino acids. V lost 5 bases, J lost 6 bases, and 20 bases lay in between. CDR1 is SGHRS and CDR2 is YFSETQ in the germline V gene. This chain's CDR3 is CASSKRQGGISGELFF. The CDR3 coding sequence is TGCGCCAGCAGTAAGCGACAGGGAGGAATATCCGGGGAGCTGTTTTTT.

A single count supports this clone. The V gene is TRBV5-1, the J gene TRBJ2-2, with TRBD1 matching 10 bases. Per germline, CDR1 SGHRS and CDR2 YFSETQ. The CDR3 extends over 16 amino acids. V shed 4 bases, J shed 4 bases, and the junction held 7 bases outside the gene matches. In DNA, the CDR3 is TGCGCCAGCAGCACCGGGACAGGGGAGGGCACCGGGGAGCTGTTTTTT. It codes for CASSTGTGEGTGELFF.

J is TRBJ2-1 and V is TRBV7-9; 14 positions agree with TRBD2. V dropped 8 bases and J dropped 7; count of bases not matched to a gene: 7. The CDR3 loop spans 15 amino acids. CDR1 and CDR2 from the germline V gene are SEHNR and FQNEAQ (reference sequence). The DNA of the CDR3 is TGTGCCAGCGAAAAGACTAGCGGGAGGGCGAATGAGCAGTTCTTC. Its protein is CASEKTSGRANEQFF. Combining the CDR3 with reference TRBV7-9 and TRBJ2-1 gives the whole variable domain DTGVSQNPRHKITKRGQNVTFRCDPISEHNRLYWYRQTLGQGPEFLTYFQNEAQLEKSRLLSDRFSAERPKGSFSTLEIQRTEQGDSAMYLCASEKTSGRANEQFFGPGTRLTVL.

V is TRBV19 and J is TRBJ1-6, with 8 bases matching TRBD1. Trimming took 6 bases from V and 0 from J; bases not matched to a gene: 4. The germline gives CDR1 LNHDA, CDR2 SQIVND (reference sequence). The CDR3 has 16 amino acids. CDR3 loop: CASRGTGSSYNSPLHF. The DNA for the CDR3 is TGTGCCAGTAGGGGGACAGGAAGCTCCTATAATTCACCCCTCCACTTT.

J is TRBJ2-2 and V is TRBV14; 7 nucleotides line up with TRBD1. The CDR3 covers 14 residues. Losses at the gene ends were 4 bases for V and 8 bases for J; bases not matched to a gene: 7. In germline, CDR1 is SGHDN, CDR2 FVKESK. CDR3: CASSLRQGDGELFF. CDR3 in DNA: TGTGCCAGCAGCCTCCGACAGGGTGATGGGGAGCTGTTTTTT.